The T cell receptor beta chain described here comes from a study of post-analysis software for immune sequencing data. Study findings and constraints: F measure clustering grouped samples strongly by preparation batch.

Comment on this clonotype: Its matching antigen is unknown. A much more abundant neighbour one base away suggests this may be a read error.

Unique molecular identifiers were built into the TCR beta cDNA libraries. Input amounts of about 0.95 to 10 million T cells were used. These gave around 500,000 cDNA molecules, so each molecule approximated one T cell. TCRdb ran MiXCR on the PCR reads and lists one entry per CDR3 protein. The sample lists 750,000 to 900,000 distinct CDR3 sequences; more than 45% were seen once. The sequenced material came from blood. This receptor was obtained from a girl aged 5 to 17 with multiple sclerosis.

CDR3 sequence (DNA): TGTGCCCGCAGCGTAGGCGGGAGCAATCAGCCCCAGCATTTT. It codes for CARSVGGSNQPQHF. The rearrangement joins TRBV9 to TRBJ1-5; no reliable D call. Germline V lookup: CDR1 SGDLS, CDR2 YYNGEE. The CDR3 length is 14 residues.